The rows below give T cell receptor beta chains drawn from one sample of a study of blood T cell repertoires in COVID-19. The table came from immunoSEQ multiplex PCR; TCRdb's copy has only in-frame clones and leaves some out. The sample has some 260,000 clones; approximately 89% are singletons. Sequences were obtained from peripheral blood. These receptors all come from a woman in her seventies with COVID-19, enrolled during active disease. Each CDR3 is given with its conserved first and last residue. The D gene is left open where the match is weak. Clone size appears in some rows only: once, few, many, or a class for an expanded clone.

J gene | D gene | V gene | clone size | CDR3 protein | CDR3 DNA
TRBJ1-2 | NA | TRBV30 | NA | CAGIGEDYGYTF | TGTGCCGGCATCGGGGAGGACTATGGCTACACCTTC
TRBJ2-1 | NA | TRBV12-3/TRBV12-4 | NA | CASSLEGWNEQFF | TGTGCCAGCAGTTTAGAGGGGTGGAATGAGCAGTTCTTC
TRBJ2-7 | TRBD2 | TRBV7-2 | NA | CASSLVAGDPYEQYF | TGTGCCAGCAGCTTAGTAGCGGGAGATCCCTACGAGCAGTACTTC
TRBJ2-7 | NA | TRBV9 | NA | CASSPHPGGDEQYF | TGTGCCAGCAGCCCCCATCCGGGCGGGGACGAGCAGTACTTC
TRBJ1-5 | NA | TRBV30 | NA | CAWSVSGGGQPQHF | TGTGCCTGGAGTGTAAGCGGGGGGGGACAGCCCCAGCATTTT
TRBJ2-3 | TRBD2 | TRBV7-7 | NA | CASSWGGRPGDTQYF | TGTGCTAGCAGCTGGGGCGGGAGGCCGGGAGATACGCAGTATTTT
TRBJ2-3 | TRBD2 | TRBV5-1 | NA | CASSAGTSDSDTQYF | TGCGCCAGCAGCGCCGGGACTAGCGATTCAGATACGCAGTATTTT
TRBJ1-4 | NA | TRBV18 | NA | CASSYQSGTTNEKLFF | TGTGCCAGCTCGTACCAATCGGGGACAACTAATGAAAAACTGTTTTTT
TRBJ1-5 | NA | TRBV3-1/TRBV3-2 | NA | CASSQEGVSQPQHF | TGTGCCAGCAGCCAAGAAGGGGTTAGCCAGCCCCAGCATTTT
TRBJ1-2 | NA | TRBV6-5 | NA | CATRDGPYGYTF | TGTGCCACCAGAGATGGCCCCTATGGCTACACCTTC
TRBJ1-4 | NA | TRBV19 | NA | CASSNPGATNEKLFF | TGTGCCAGTAGTAACCCAGGGGCAACTAATGAAAAACTGTTTTTT
TRBJ2-7 | TRBD2 | TRBV19 | NA | CASSGTTSGSYEQYF | TGTGCCAGTAGTGGAACGACTAGCGGCTCCTACGAGCAGTACTTC
TRBJ1-6 | TRBD1 | TRBV30 | NA | CAWSADRGVSPLHF | TGTGCCTGGAGTGCGGACAGGGGAGTATCACCCCTCCACTTT
TRBJ2-7 | NA | TRBV19 | once | CASSISGGNNLYEQYF | TGTGCCAGTAGTATCTCCGGCGGGAATAATCTCTACGAGCAGTACTTC
TRBJ2-1 | NA | TRBV11-1 | NA | CASSLLGARGNEQFF | TGTGCCAGCAGCTTACTGGGGGCGAGGGGAAATGAGCAGTTCTTC